Listed below are T cell receptor beta chains from one sample, sequenced in a study of T cell repertoires in cytomegalovirus infection. TCRdb re-called the reads through MiXCR, storing one row per CDR3 protein. This table has 160,000 or so distinct CDR3 sequences, roughly 15% appearing once. The material sequenced was CD8+ T cells from PBMCs. Receptor source: a human donor in good health (CMV status not recorded). Some clones in this sample may be carry-over from other donors' samples. The CDR3 runs from the conserved cysteine through the conserved F or W. The D gene is left open where the match is weak. The size field is filled for only some rows; it gives once, few, many or a size class.

j_call | v_call | clone_size | cdr3_length | d_call | cdr3_nt | cdr3_aa
TRBJ2-2 | TRBV7-2 | few | 15 | NA | TGTGCCAGCAGCCCCTTCGGACGGGACACCGGGGAGCTGTTTTTT | CASSPFGRDTGELFF
TRBJ2-5 | TRBV7-2 | NA | 17 | NA | TGTGCCAGCAGCTTACATCTGGCGGAGAGGTACCAAGAGACCCAGTACTTC | CASSLHLAERYQETQYF
TRBJ2-5 | TRBV28 | many | 15 | NA | TGTGCCAGCAGTCCCGCGGTGGGGGGAGAAGAGACCCAGTACTTC | CASSPAVGGEETQYF
TRBJ2-7 | TRBV14 | few | 15 | NA | TGTGCCAGCAGCCCATCGTGGCGGTCCCTCGGCGAGCAGTACTTC | CASSPSWRSLGEQYF
TRBJ2-7 | TRBV14 | few | 15 | NA | TGTGCCAGCAGCCAAGGGAGGGGGCCGGGCTACGAGCAGTACTTC | CASSQGRGPGYEQYF
TRBJ2-1 | TRBV6-5 | many | 18 | TRBD2 | TGTGCCAGCCGGCCTCGGACTAGCGGGCCGACACTGCCCAATGAGCAGTTCTTC | CASRPRTSGPTLPNEQFF
TRBJ2-7 | TRBV7-6 | few | 14 | TRBD2 | TGTGCCAGCAGCCTAGCGGGAACCGGCTACGAGCAGTACTTC | CASSLAGTGYEQYF
TRBJ2-2 | TRBV28 | few | 15 | NA | TGTGCCAGCAGTTTAGTCTCCCCCTTAGGCGGGGAGCTGTTTTTT | CASSLVSPLGGELFF
TRBJ2-1 | TRBV7-8 | NA | 14 | NA | TGTGCCAGCATACTGATTAGTCCCGGGTATGAGCAGTTCTTC | CASILISPGYEQFF
TRBJ2-3 | TRBV7-2 | NA | 18 | TRBD2 | TGTGCCAGCAGCTTAAGCTCGCCACTAGCGGGAGCGGAGAGCACGCAGTATTTT | CASSLSSPLAGAESTQYF
TRBJ2-7 | TRBV6-2/TRBV6-3 | NA | 13 | NA | TGTGCCAGCAGTCTTTACAAGGACTACGAGCAGTACTTC | CASSLYKDYEQYF
TRBJ1-1 | TRBV6-6 | few | 14 | NA | TGTGCCAGCAGTTTCGGGGCGCCGGACACTGAAGCTTTCTTT | CASSFGAPDTEAFF
TRBJ1-1 | TRBV7-9 | few | 12 | NA | TGTGCCAGCAGCTTAGTCCACACTGAAGCTTTCTTT | CASSLVHTEAFF
TRBJ2-7 | TRBV15 | NA | 16 | NA | TGTGCCACCAGCAGAGAGGGACCGGAGAGCTCCTACGAGCAGTACTTC | CATSREGPESSYEQYF
TRBJ1-5 | TRBV6-2/TRBV6-3 | few | 16 | NA | TGTGCCAGCAGTTATCCCACCTCGTGGAGCAATCAGCCCCAGCATTTT | CASSYPTSWSNQPQHF
TRBJ2-7 | TRBV7-2 | NA | 15 | TRBD1 | TGTGCCAGCAGCTTGAGACAGGGTTTATTTGGCGAGCAGTACTTC | CASSLRQGLFGEQYF
TRBJ2-1 | TRBV6-5 | NA | 15 | NA | TGTGCCAGCAGTTTCTCCGTTACACCCTACAATGAGCAGTTCTTC | CASSFSVTPYNEQFF
TRBJ2-3 | TRBV12-3/TRBV12-4 | few | 10 | NA | TGTGCCAGCAGTCCCGATACGCAGTATTTT | CASSPDTQYF
TRBJ2-7 | TRBV27 | NA | 15 | NA | TGTGCCAGCAGTTTATCGAGTGGGCAGTCCTACGAGCAGTACTTC | CASSLSSGQSYEQYF
TRBJ1-1 | TRBV4-1 | NA | 15 | NA | TGCGCCAGCAGCCAGGGCATAAGAAGTAACACTGAAGCTTTCTTT | CASSQGIRSNTEAFF
TRBJ2-5 | TRBV4-3 | few | 16 | TRBD1 | TGCGCCAGCAGCCAAGATGGGACAGGGTCCCAAGAGACCCAGTACTTC | CASSQDGTGSQETQYF
TRBJ2-5 | TRBV28 | NA | 15 | TRBD2 | TGTGCCAGCAGTTTATCCCGGGGGGGAAGGGAGACCCAGTACTTC | CASSLSRGGRETQYF
TRBJ2-4 | TRBV14 | few | 14 | NA | TGTGCCAGCAGCCAAGATTTAACCAAAAACATTCAGTACTTC | CASSQDLTKNIQYF
TRBJ1-5 | TRBV6-2/TRBV6-3 | NA | 19 | NA | TGTGCCAGCAGTTACGTGGTGGTCCGGGCTATTAGCAGCAATCAGCCCCAGCATTTT | CASSYVVVRAISSNQPQHF
TRBJ1-6 | TRBV6-5 | NA | 10 | NA | TGTTGGAATACCGGCTCACCCCTCCACTTT | CWNTGSPLHF
TRBJ1-1 | TRBV28 | NA | 15 | NA | TGTGCCAGCACTCCCTGGCCGGCTGAGAACACTGAAGCTTTCTTT | CASTPWPAENTEAFF
TRBJ2-5 | TRBV7-8 | few | 17 | NA | TGTGCCAGCAGCTTCTCGGCGGAGAGTGGGAGCCAGGAGACCCTGTACTTC | CASSFSAESGSQETLYF
TRBJ2-2 | TRBV4-1 | few | 13 | NA | TGCGCCAGCAGCCAGAAGGGTTCCGGGGAGCTGTTTTTT | CASSQKGSGELFF
TRBJ2-5 | TRBV6-2/TRBV6-3 | once | 14 | NA | TGTGCCAGCAGTTGGGCCAGCGCGGGAGAGACCCAGTACTTC | CASSWASAGETQYF
TRBJ1-1 | TRBV19 | NA | 15 | NA | TGTGCCAGTAGTATAGGTCTGGCAGCCTACACTGAAGCTTTCTTT | CASSIGLAAYTEAFF